This T cell receptor beta chain was retrieved from a study of blood T cell repertoires in COVID-19. Study in general: Spain, Italy and the United States supplied samples that represented acute and convalescent COVID-19. Sources were T cells, B-cell-depleted T cells, or PBMCs; the material itself was cDNA or gDNA.

In the original workflow: Scientists estimated how many nucleated cells there were by amplifying reference gene primers. Profiling relied on immunoSEQ multiplex PCR, and the TCRdb table lists in-frame clones only, not all of them. The V and J calls and clone size come from that table; D and trimming were worked out from the DNA. The data show tens of thousands of clones, approximately 79% seen once. J lost 8 bases, V lost 7 bases, and 6 bases had no gene match. Germline loops: CDR1 MNHNY, CDR2 SVGAGI (reference sequence). This CDR3 comprises 14 residues. The J gene is TRBJ1-4, the V gene TRBV6-6; 11 nucleotides match TRBD1. The sequenced sample was peripheral blood. The clonotype originates from a man between 65 and 80 years old with active or convalescent COVID-19. The CDR3 is CASTSGTGGEKLFF. The DNA of the CDR3 is TGTGCCAGCACCTCCGGGACAGGGGGAGAAAAACTGTTTTTT.